A single sample is the source of the 29 T cell receptor beta chains below, sequenced in a study of blood T cell repertoires in COVID-19. Libraries were prepared by immunoSEQ multiplex PCR; TCRdb keeps only in-frame clonotypes and omits some of them. The sample comprises 53,000 or so clones, roughly 80% of which are singletons, and 17% rests with the top ten. The sequenced sample was peripheral blood. The origin of the receptors is a man between 65 and 79 years old with active COVID-19.

The rearrangement uses TRBV5-5 and TRBJ1-1; D unclear. This CDR3 has 14 residues. CDR1 is SGHKS and CDR2 is YYEKEE in the germline V gene (reference sequence). V dropped 4 bases and J dropped 3 bases, with 13 bases sitting between them. The CDR3 spells CASSLLNGYTEAFF. In nucleotides, the CDR3 is TGTGCCAGCAGCCTCCTTAACGGGTACACTGAAGCTTTCTTT. Full variable domain (outside the CDR3, taken from reference TRBV5-5 and TRBJ1-1): DAGVTQSPTHLIKTRGQQVTLRCSPISGHKSVSWYQQVLGQGPQFIFQYYEKEERGRGNFPDRFSARQFPNYSSELNVNALLLGDSALYLCASSLLNGYTEAFFGQGTRLTVV.

The chain combines TRBV27 with TRBJ1-6, with D possibly TRBD1 on 6 matching bases. V was trimmed by 0 bases and J by 9 bases, leaving 12 bases between them. The CDR3 has 15 residues. CDR1 is MNHEY and CDR2 is SMNVEV in the germline V gene (reference sequence). The CDR3 DNA reads as TGTGCCAGCAGTTTATCGGGGGCCAATAGTTCACCCCTCCACTTT. It encodes CASSLSGANSSPLHF.

The chain recombines TRBV6-5 with TRBJ1-4, with 7 bases identical to TRBD1. With V trimmed by 7 bases and J by 8 bases, 7 bases remained unmatched. The germline V gene encodes CDR1 MNHEY and CDR2 SVGAGI. This CDR3 comprises 13 residues. The CDR3: CASKDRKWEKLFF. The CDR3 bases are TGTGCCAGCAAGGACAGGAAGTGGGAAAAACTGTTTTTT.

This clone was counted ten times or more. The V call is TRBV12-5, the J call TRBJ2-1; D ambiguous. CDR3 length equals 13 residues. CDR1 is LGHNT and CDR2 is FRNRAP in the germline V gene. Trimming left V 0 bases short and J 7 bases short, with 7 bases between. As DNA, the CDR3 is TGTGCTAGTGGTTTGGTACGAGGAAATGAGCAGTTCTTC. Protein sequence: CASGLVRGNEQFF.

The chain combines TRBV6-5 with TRBJ1-1; 8 bases align to TRBD1. V dropped 5 bases and J dropped 1; count of bases not matched to a gene: 6. Germline loops: CDR1 MNHEY, CDR2 SVGAGI. This CDR3 contains 15 residues. The CDR3 here is CASSITGTGNTEAFF. The CDR3 DNA follows: TGTGCCAGCAGTATTACCGGGACAGGGAACACTGAAGCTTTCTTT.

V gene TRBV7-6 combines with J gene TRBJ1-4; 8 bases align to TRBD1. CDR1 is SGHVS, CDR2 FNYEAQ, per germline. Trimming removed 4 bases from V and 5 bases from J; junction bases left unmatched: 6. This CDR3 is 15 amino acids long. CDR3 protein: CASSSTDRGNEKLFF. Written as DNA, the CDR3 is TGTGCCAGCAGCTCGACCGACAGGGGAAATGAAAAACTGTTTTTT. Using reference TRBV7-6 and TRBJ1-4 for the parts outside the CDR3, the full variable domain is GAGVSQSPRYKVTKRGQDVALRCDPISGHVSLYWYRQALGQGPEFLTYFNYEAQQDKSGLPNDRFSAERPEGSISTLTIQRTEQRDSAMYRCASSSTDRGNEKLFFGSGTQLSVL.

This chain connects TRBV5-4 to TRBJ2-1; D unclear. V lost 1 base and J 1 base, leaving 9 bases between the germline ends. The CDR3 sequence is 15 residues long. Germline-derived CDR1 and CDR2 are SGHNT and YYREEE (reference sequence). For the CDR3, the DNA is TGTGCCAGCAGCTTGTATTTAAATTCCTACAATGAGCAGTTCTTC. The encoded protein is CASSLYLNSYNEQFF.

The CDR3 DNA reads as TGTGCCAGCAGTGAGCTCCCAAGAGGAACTGAAGCTTTCTTT. Protein sequence: CASSELPRGTEAFF. This chain connects TRBV6-4 to TRBJ1-1; D is unresolved. This CDR3 spans 14 amino acids. V lost 3 bases, J lost 5 bases, and 13 bases lay in between. Germline V gene sequence: CDR1 MRHNA, CDR2 SNTAGT.

The V gene is TRBV5-5, the J gene TRBJ2-7, with 13 nucleotides matching TRBD2. There are 16 residues in the CDR3. Germline-derived CDR1 and CDR2 are SGHKS and YYEKEE (reference sequence). With 4 bases clipped from V and 7 bases from J, the junction kept 11 bases outside the gene matches. CDR3: CASSPGLAGVRREQYF. The CDR3 nucleotides are TGTGCCAGCAGCCCCGGACTAGCGGGAGTTCGACGGGAGCAGTACTTC.

This clone was found a few times. The chain is built from TRBV12-5 and TRBJ1-1; no firm D call. This CDR3 has 13 residues. Per the germline V gene, CDR1 is LGHNT and CDR2 is FRNRAP. V was shortened by 2 bases and J by 1 base, with 5 bases between the two germline ends. CDR3 DNA: TGTGCTAGTGGTTTGTCAGGGAACACTGAAGCTTTCTTT. Translated, it gives CASGLSGNTEAFF.

The V call is TRBV10-3, the J call TRBJ1-3; maybe TRBD1 (5 bases). The CDR3 length is 15 residues. Trimming took 4 bases from V and 2 from J, leaving 12 bases between them. CDR1 and CDR2 (germline): ENHRY, SYGVKD. As DNA, the CDR3 is TGTGCCATCAGTGGAGTACAGGCGGCTGGAAACACCATATATTTT. Amino acids: CAISGVQAAGNTIYF.

The chain recombines TRBV4-3 with TRBJ1-4; the D gene is possibly TRBD1 (5 bases). CDR1 and CDR2 from the germline V gene are LGHNA and YSLEER. CDR3 length: 17 amino acids. V was pared by 0 bases and J by 7 bases, with 18 bases between. The CDR3 here is CASSQDHLDISTEKLFF. The CDR3 nucleotides are TGCGCCAGCAGCCAAGATCATTTGGACATAAGTACTGAAAAACTGTTTTTT.

This clone appeared a single time. The chain recombines TRBV28 with TRBJ1-5; D is ambiguous. The CDR3 runs 14 residues. Germline CDR1 reads MDHEN; CDR2 reads SYDVKM. The germline V and J ends were trimmed by 6 bases and 0 bases, with 9 bases remaining between them. The CDR3 DNA sequence: TGTGCCAGCAGGCCAACGCGTAGCAATCAGCCCCAGCATTTT. It codes for CASRPTRSNQPQHF.

The chain employs TRBV5-1 and TRBJ2-5; D might be TRBD2 (5 bases). Germline V CDR1 and CDR2: SGHRS, YFSETQ. Trimming took off 1 base at V and 1 base at J, with 11 bases between the two ends. This CDR3 is 15 amino acids long. CDR3 amino acids: CASSLLSGSQETQYF. Here the CDR3 DNA reads TGCGCCAGCAGCTTGCTATCGGGGTCCCAAGAGACCCAGTACTTC.

The rearrangement uses TRBV9 and TRBJ2-2, with unresolved D. The CDR3 length is 16 residues. Per germline, CDR1 SGDLS and CDR2 YYNGEE. V was shortened by 3 bases and J by 1 base, with 13 bases between the two germline ends. CDR3 DNA sequence: TGTGCCAGCAGCGCCTCGGGTAGCAGGAACACCGGGGAGCTGTTTTTT. As protein: CASSASGSRNTGELFF.

The V and J genes are TRBV19 and TRBJ2-3; 7 bases align to TRBD2. Germline V gene data show CDR1 as LNHDA and CDR2 as SQIVND (reference sequence). CDR3 length: 15 amino acids. Trimming cost V 10 bases and J 1 base; bases outside gene matches: 11. Here the CDR3 DNA reads TGTGCCACCCGTAAGGCGGGAGAGGGCACAGATACGCAGTATTTT. Amino acid sequence: CATRKAGEGTDTQYF.

This clone was detected only a few times. The CDR3 here is CASSPSRLAGLDEQYF. The CDR3 DNA follows: TGTGCCAGCTCACCGTCCCGACTAGCGGGCCTGGACGAGCAGTACTTC. The chain uses TRBV18 and TRBJ2-7; the match to TRBD2 covers 10 bases. The CDR3 is 16 amino acids. Per the germline V gene, CDR1 is KGHSH and CDR2 is LQKENI. V trimming: 3 bases; J trimming: 5 bases; junction bases outside the gene matches: 10.

The V call is TRBV9, the J call TRBJ2-6, with D uncertain. V lost 3 bases, J lost 0 bases, and 10 bases lay in between. In germline, CDR1 is SGDLS, CDR2 YYNGEE. The CDR3 is made up of 16 amino acids. The CDR3 nucleotides read TGTGCCAGCAGCGGGAGCCGGAGCTCTGGGGCCAACGTCCTGACTTTC. This codes for CASSGSRSSGANVLTF. Filled out from reference TRBV9 and TRBJ2-6, the complete variable domain reads DSGVTQTPKHLITATGQRVTLRCSPRSGDLSVYWYQQSLDQGLQFLIQYYNGEERAKGNILERFSAQQFPDLHSELNLSSLELGDSALYFCASSGSRSSGANVLTFGAGSRLTVL.

V usage is TRBV30 and J usage is TRBJ1-1; the match to TRBD1 covers 8 bases. The CDR3 totals 13 residues. J gave up 4 bases and V 3 bases, and 4 bases lay outside the gene matches. Per germline, CDR1 GTSNPN and CDR2 SVGIG (reference sequence). The CDR3: CAWRRTGSTEAFF. Written as DNA, the CDR3 is TGTGCCTGGAGGAGGACAGGGAGCACTGAAGCTTTCTTT.

The chain uses TRBV6-2 or TRBV6-3 and TRBJ2-7; D possibly corresponds to TRBD2 (6 bases). The CDR3 has 13 residues. Looked up from germline, CDR1 is MNHEY and CDR2 is SVGEGT. Trimming removed 0 bases from V and 5 bases from J, with 8 bases in between. The CDR3 DNA is TGTGCCAGCAGTTACTCGGGGAGGAACGAGCAGTACTTC. The encoded protein is CASSYSGRNEQYF.

This sequence joins TRBV12-3 or TRBV12-4 and TRBJ2-3; D not resolved. The CDR3 spans 11 residues. Between the trimmed V and J ends, which lost 7 bases and 1 base, there was a span of 3 bases. The CDR3 reads CASTGTDTQYF. DNA of the CDR3: TGTGCCAGCACTGGCACAGATACGCAGTATTTT.

The rearrangement joins TRBV7-8 to TRBJ2-3; 7 bases align to TRBD2. The junction had 7 bases not matched to a gene; V was cut back by 5 bases and J by 2 bases. The CDR3 spans 15 residues. CDR1 SGHVS and CDR2 FQNEAQ come from the germline V gene. CDR3 sequence: CASSAEGGPTDTQYF. The DNA of the CDR3 is TGTGCCAGCAGCGCCGAGGGAGGGCCCACAGATACGCAGTATTTT.

The CDR3 sequence is CSVERGEGEKLFF. The CDR3 bases are TGCAGCGTTGAACGAGGGGAGGGAGAAAAACTGTTTTTT. This chain links TRBV29-1 with TRBJ1-4; maybe TRBD1 (5 bases). Germline V gives CDR1 SQVTM, CDR2 ANQGSEA. This CDR3 comprises 13 residues. Trimming cost V 2 bases and J 8 bases, with 12 bases left between them.

The chain joins TRBV9 to TRBJ2-3; D unclear. In germline, CDR1 is SGDLS, CDR2 YYNGEE. V gave up 0 bases and J gave up 2 bases, with 7 bases separating them. The CDR3 runs 14 residues. This chain's CDR3 is CASSVDSLTDTQYF. DNA of the CDR3: TGTGCCAGCAGCGTAGATAGCCTCACAGATACGCAGTATTTT.

V gene TRBV11-3 combines with J gene TRBJ2-7; TRBD1 matches at 9 bases. V trimming: 5 bases; J trimming: 6 bases; junction bases outside the gene matches: 5. The CDR3 spans 13 residues. Germline V gene sequence: CDR1 SGHNT, CDR2 YENEEA. CDR3 region: CASSLGQGFEQYF. Here the CDR3 DNA reads TGTGCCAGCAGCCTTGGACAGGGGTTCGAGCAGTACTTC.

This clone was seen once. This rearrangement joins TRBV20-1 to TRBJ2-1, with D possibly matching TRBD2 (7 bases). The CDR3 contains 15 residues. V was pared by 3 bases and J by 3 bases, with 15 bases between. Per the germline V gene, CDR1 is DFQATT and CDR2 is SNEGSKA (reference sequence). The CDR3 DNA reads TGCAGTGCTAGTGGTATCGGGGGGCGCTACAATGAGCAGTTCTTC. Translated: CSASGIGGRYNEQFF.

DNA of the CDR3: TGTGCCAGCAGCTTAAGTAGGGCAGGACTCTCCTACGAGCAGTACTTC. This sequence encodes CASSLSRAGLSYEQYF. The chain combines TRBV11-2 with TRBJ2-7; D might be TRBD2 (5 bases). V lost 2 bases, J lost 0 bases, and 14 bases lay in between. CDR1 and CDR2 (germline): SGHAT, FQNNGV. The CDR3 totals 16 residues.

V usage is TRBV18 and J usage is TRBJ2-1, with 7 bases fitting TRBD1. The CDR3 length is 14 residues. Germline V lookup: CDR1 KGHSH, CDR2 LQKENI. With 6 bases clipped from V and 10 bases from J, the junction kept 12 bases outside the gene matches. The CDR3 loop reads CASSRREGAEEQFF. The CDR3 DNA sequence: TGTGCCAGCTCCCGTAGAGAGGGGGCGGAGGAGCAGTTCTTC.

In regard to this clone: A read error may account for a junction end that differs from germline. The gene calls are TRBV7-3 and TRBJ2-3, with 9 bases matching TRBD1. Germline loops: CDR1 SGHTA, CDR2 FQGTGA. The CDR3 extends over 13 amino acids. CDR3 in amino acids: CASSRDRAGDRDF. Here the CDR3 DNA reads TGTGCCAGCAGCCGGGACAGGGCGGGAGACCGGGATTTT.